This TCR beta chain stems from a study of blood T cell repertoires in COVID-19. Background on the study: Samples came from the United States, Italy and Spain, spanning acute and convalescent COVID-19. The cDNA or gDNA used as material had been derived from T cells, B-cell-depleted T cells, or PBMCs.

Original data processing: By means of reference gene primer amplification, nucleated cell counts were estimated. TCRdb's table, derived via immunoSEQ multiplex PCR, lists solely in-frame clones and lacks some. V and J calls and clone size are as listed in that table; D and trimming were resolved from the DNA. The profile shows about 300,000 clones, approximately 82% of them singletons. The CDR3 consists of 14 residues. After removal of 4 bases from V and 4 bases from J, the junction contained 6 bases not matched to a gene. Germline CDR1 MNHEY, CDR2 SVGEGT. The sample comprised peripheral blood. This chain joins TRBV6-2 or TRBV6-3 and TRBJ2-7; 8 bases line up with TRBD1. The TCR originated in a woman in her fifties or sixties with acute or convalescent COVID-19. The CDR3 DNA reads TGTGCCAGCAGTTTCCAGGGGGCTCCATACGAGCAGTACTTC. The encoded protein is CASSFQGAPYEQYF.